The 6 T cell receptor beta chains presented below share a single source sample, sequenced in a study of OX40 agonist ivuxolimab in advanced cancers. Sequencing used immunoSEQ multiplex PCR; TCRdb keeps in-frame clones, though not all of them. The sample holds tens of thousands of clones, about 80% seen once. The sequenced sample was CD4+ or CD8+ T cells sorted from blood, obtained in a trial of the OX40 agonist ivuxolimab. The receptors derive from an adult with an advanced solid tumor such as melanoma, head and neck, liver or kidney cancer.

The chain has TRBV28 and TRBJ2-1; no reliable D call. V dropped 5 bases and J dropped 4 bases, with 12 bases sitting between them. Germline V gene data show CDR1 as MDHEN and CDR2 as SYDVKM. This CDR3 has 14 amino acids. For the CDR3, the DNA is TGTGCCAGCAGTCTCGCAGCCAATTACAATGAGCAGTTCTTC. It codes for CASSLAANYNEQFF.

The chain links TRBV30 to TRBJ2-1, with 11 bases identical to TRBD2. This CDR3 has 14 residues. V lost 5 bases to trimming and J lost 4 bases; unmatched junction nucleotides: 4. Per the germline V gene, CDR1 is GTSNPN and CDR2 is SVGIG (reference sequence). CDR3 DNA sequence: TGTGCCTGGTTTAGCGGGAGGGGTTACAATGAGCAGTTCTTC. Translating gives CAWFSGRGYNEQFF.

The chain is built from TRBV11-3 and TRBJ1-1; D ambiguous. CDR1 is SGHNT, CDR2 YENEEA, per germline. Trimming pared 1 base from V and 8 bases from J, leaving 11 bases between. The CDR3 length is 13 residues. The DNA for the CDR3 is TGTGCCAGCAGCTTAGCCTCATCCCAGGAAGCTTTCTTT. Protein: CASSLASSQEAFF.

This sequence joins TRBV4-1 and TRBJ1-2; TRBD1 matches at 9 bases. The CDR3 spans 16 residues. V was pared by 2 bases and J by 2 bases, with 6 bases of the junction left unmatched. Germline loops: CDR1 MGHRA, CDR2 YSYEKL. DNA of the CDR3: TGCGCCAGCAGCCAACTCACGACAGGGGGAAACTATGGCTACACCTTC. Residues: CASSQLTTGGNYGYTF.

The chain joins TRBV4-1 to TRBJ2-3; TRBD1 matches 8 bases. Germline trimming cut 6 bases from V and 2 bases from J; bases unmatched to any gene: 16. The germline gives CDR1 MGHRA, CDR2 YSYEKL. The CDR3 spans 18 residues. The CDR3 DNA reads as TGCGCCAGCAGTCGCGACCCATTACAGGGGGGAGACACAGATACGCAGTATTTT. The encoded protein is CASSRDPLQGGDTDTQYF.

This chain joins TRBV28 and TRBJ2-7; a weak D match, TRBD2 (5 bases). Germline V gene data show CDR1 as MDHEN and CDR2 as SYDVKM. Trimming left V 5 bases short and J 4 bases short, with 9 bases between. This CDR3 region has 12 residues. CDR3 bases: TGTGCCAGCAGTAAGGGAGTGTACGAGCAGTACTTC. It yields the protein CASSKGVYEQYF.